This is a list of T cell receptor beta chains from one sample in a study of CD8+CD57+ T cells in acquired aplastic anemia. TCRdb reprocessed the reads via MiXCR and lists one record per CDR3 protein. The data contain around 180,000 distinct CDR3 sequences, 55% to 80% of them seen just once; the ten biggest clones take up over 40%. Sequenced material: sorted CD4+, CD8+, or CD8+CD57+ T cells (not recorded which) from PBMCs. These receptors were collected from a human donor in good health. Each CDR3 is given with its conserved first and last residue. D genes are given only for firm matches. Size is omitted from some rows. Given values are once, few, many or a class for expanded clones.

v_call	clone_size	j_call	d_call	cdr3_aa	cdr3_nt
TRBV10-2	.	TRBJ2-1	.	CASSERIGEKFF	TGCGCCAGCAGTGAAAGAATAGGGGAGAAGTTCTTC
TRBV5-1	.	TRBJ1-6	.	CASSLPGRSPLHF	TGCGCCAGCAGCTTGCCGGGCAGGTCACCCCTCCACTTT
TRBV12-3/TRBV12-4	many	TRBJ2-5	TRBD2	CASSSLGLAGSKETQYF	TGTGCCAGCAGTTCTCTGGGACTAGCGGGGTCAAAAGAGACCCAGTACTTC
TRBV24-1	.	TRBJ1-2	TRBD1	CATSDGEGTGDSSYTF	TGTGCCACCAGTGATGGTGAGGGGACAGGGGACTCTAGCTACACCTTC
TRBV7-9	many	TRBJ1-1	.	CASSWGGVEAFF	TGTGCCAGCAGCTGGGGGGGGGTTGAAGCTTTCTTT
TRBV28	few	TRBJ1-4	.	CASSKTQGVNEKLFF	TGTGCCAGCAGTAAGACACAGGGAGTAAATGAAAAACTGTTTTTT
TRBV5-4	.	TRBJ2-5	TRBD1	CASSPRTGEGTQYF	TGTGCCAGCAGCCCGAGGACAGGGGAGGGGACCCAGTACTTC
TRBV19	.	TRBJ2-3	.	CASSDERGTDTQYF	TGTGCCAGTTCCGATGAGCGGGGCACAGATACGCAGTATTTT
TRBV20-1	.	TRBJ2-1	TRBD2	CSARASGVNEQFF	TGCAGTGCTAGGGCTAGCGGGGTCAATGAGCAGTTCTTC
TRBV20-1	.	TRBJ2-3	.	CSATGRMGTDTQYF	TGCAGTGCCACCGGACGGATGGGGACAGATACGCAGTATTTT
TRBV4-1	.	TRBJ1-2	.	CASSPRERDGYTF	TGCGCCAGCAGCCCCCGGGAAAGGGATGGCTACACCTTC
TRBV2	.	TRBJ1-5	.	CASSDVTRGAQHF	TGTGCCAGCAGTGACGTCACTCGCGGGGCCCAGCATTTT
TRBV7-6	.	TRBJ1-1	.	CASSAESMNTEAFF	TGTGCCAGCAGCGCAGAAAGCATGAACACTGAAGCTTTCTTT
TRBV5-1	.	TRBJ1-2	.	CASSSCFLCANYGYTF	TGCGCCAGCAGCTCATGCTTCTTATGTGCTAACTATGGCTACACCTTC
TRBV7-9	few	TRBJ2-2	.	CASSFLTANTGELFF	TGTGCCAGCAGCTTTCTGACAGCGAACACCGGGGAGCTGTTTTTT
TRBV7-2	.	TRBJ2-5	TRBD2	CASSLGPTSGGAETQYF	TGTGCCAGCAGCTTAGGGCCTACTAGCGGGGGGGCTGAGACCCAGTACTTC
TRBV7-2	.	TRBJ1-1	TRBD1	CASSQGGGARAFF	TGTGCCAGCAGCCAGGGAGGGGGCGCCCGAGCTTTCTTT
TRBV5-8	many	TRBJ2-7	TRBD1	CASSLGTGPYEQYF	TGTGCCAGCAGCTTAGGGACAGGGCCCTACGAGCAGTACTTC
TRBV9	.	TRBJ2-1	.	CASSEAGTSYNEQFF	TGTGCCAGCAGCGAGGCGGGGACTTCCTACAATGAGCAGTTCTTC
TRBV11-1	many	TRBJ2-6	TRBD1	CASSSGQGLDSGANVLTF	TGTGCCAGCAGTTCCGGACAGGGCTTAGACTCTGGGGCCAACGTCCTGACTTTC
TRBV27	few	TRBJ2-2	.	CASMDRSTGELFF	TGTGCCAGCATGGACAGATCCACCGGGGAGCTGTTTTTT
TRBV24-1	.	TRBJ2-5	.	CATSDSQPGTQETQYF	TGTGCCACCAGTGATTCCCAGCCTGGGACGCAAGAGACCCAGTACTTC
TRBV7-2	few	TRBJ2-5	TRBD2	CASSLSGLAGATQETQYF	TGTGCCAGCAGCTTATCGGGACTAGCGGGGGCGACCCAAGAGACCCAGTACTTC
TRBV20-1	.	TRBJ2-1	.	CSTRAAGSQPVSSYNEQFF	TGCAGTACTAGAGCCGCGGGGTCCCAGCCGGTGAGCTCCTACAATGAGCAGTTCTTC
TRBV7-2	few	TRBJ2-7	.	CASSLSGYGEQYF	TGTGCCAGCAGCTTGTCAGGGTACGGCGAGCAGTACTTC
TRBV29-1	.	TRBJ2-7	.	CSVLGVGGVPYEQYF	TGCAGCGTTTTAGGTGTCGGGGGAGTCCCCTACGAGCAGTACTTC
TRBV7-8	many	TRBJ2-1	TRBD2	CASTPEAGGSDNEQFF	TGTGCCAGCACCCCAGAGGCGGGAGGGTCCGACAATGAGCAGTTCTTC
TRBV20-1	.	TRBJ2-7	.	CSALGPEDEQYF	TGCAGTGCTCTAGGCCCTGAGGATGAGCAGTACTTC
TRBV29-1	.	TRBJ1-2	.	CSVTEVYGYTF	TGCAGCGTTACGGAGGTCTATGGCTACACCTTC
TRBV12-3/TRBV12-4	many	TRBJ2-2	.	CASSLSLSPGELFF	TGTGCCAGCAGTTTATCCCTCAGCCCCGGGGAGCTGTTTTTT
TRBV29-1	.	TRBJ1-1	TRBD1	CSVGPGGFSEAFF	TGCAGCGTTGGTCCAGGGGGCTTTTCTGAAGCTTTCTTT
TRBV2	.	TRBJ2-1	TRBD1	CASSPDRFSYNEQFF	TGTGCCAGTAGCCCGGACAGGTTTTCCTACAATGAGCAGTTCTTC
TRBV4-2	.	TRBJ2-5	TRBD2	CASSQDTGGGRETQYF	TGTGCCAGCAGCCAAGATACGGGAGGAGGAAGAGAGACCCAGTACTTC
TRBV7-9	.	TRBJ2-1	.	CASSRSGSGYNEQFF	TGTGCCAGCAGCCGATCAGGGTCAGGCTACAATGAGCAGTTCTTC
TRBV11-2	many	TRBJ1-1	TRBD1	CASSSGQGVGNTEAFF	TGTGCCAGCAGCTCGGGACAGGGAGTGGGGAACACTGAAGCTTTCTTT
TRBV6-1	.	TRBJ2-7	TRBD2	CASSEAGTSGSHEQYF	TGTGCCAGCAGTGAGGCCGGGACTAGCGGGAGCCACGAGCAGTACTTC
TRBV20-1	.	TRBJ1-1	TRBD1	CSATTGGKTEAFF	TGCAGTGCTACGACAGGGGGCAAGACTGAAGCTTTCTTT
TRBV19	.	TRBJ1-1	.	CASSRVAQGPMNTEAFF	TGTGCCAGTAGTAGGGTCGCGCAGGGACCTATGAACACTGAAGCTTTCTTT
TRBV19	.	TRBJ2-1	.	CASSTWPLTPTNNEQFF	TGTGCCAGTAGTACTTGGCCCCTGACTCCTACCAACAATGAGCAGTTCTTC
TRBV29-1	.	TRBJ2-3	.	CSVEQDTQYF	TGCAGCGTAGAACAAGATACGCAGTATTTT
TRBV7-2	.	TRBJ2-1	.	CASSQEVADYNEQFF	TGTGCCAGCAGCCAAGAAGTAGCGGATTACAATGAGCAGTTCTTC
TRBV7-9	.	TRBJ2-1	.	CASSLVQGQRGYYNEQFF	TGTGCCAGCAGCTTAGTCCAGGGGCAGCGGGGATACTACAATGAGCAGTTCTTC
TRBV2	.	TRBJ2-7	.	CATRQSTTYEQYF	TGTGCCACCCGACAGAGTACGACCTACGAGCAGTACTTC
TRBV2	.	TRBJ2-3	.	CASSGWSSTIVADTQYF	TGTGCCAGCAGTGGTTGGTCTAGCACCATTGTAGCAGATACGCAGTATTTT
TRBV24-1	.	TRBJ2-6	TRBD1	CATSDPGQGWSGANVLTF	TGTGCCACCAGTGATCCGGGACAGGGGTGGTCTGGGGCCAACGTCCTGACTTTC
TRBV10-3	once	TRBJ1-2	.	CAISERRGRGYTF	TGTGCCATCAGTGAAAGGCGTGGTCGCGGCTACACCTTC
TRBV15	.	TRBJ2-2	.	CATSRDGDLGSGELFF	TGTGCCACCAGCAGAGATGGGGACTTGGGGTCCGGGGAGCTGTTTTTT
TRBV20-1	.	TRBJ2-1	.	CSPGGPAGPEQFF	TGCAGTCCAGGGGGCCCAGCGGGGCCTGAGCAGTTCTTC
TRBV9	.	TRBJ2-7	.	CASSANSDEQYF	TGTGCCAGCAGCGCTAATAGCGACGAGCAGTACTTC
TRBV24-1	.	TRBJ1-6	TRBD1	CATSDSGTGAGSPLHF	TGTGCCACCAGTGATTCCGGGACAGGGGCAGGTTCACCCCTCCACTTT
TRBV7-2	.	TRBJ2-1	.	CASINLGYEQFF	TGTGCCAGCATTAATCTGGGCTACGAGCAGTTCTTC
TRBV25-1	once	TRBJ2-1	.	CASTVVGEQFF	TGTGCCAGCACCGTGGTGGGGGAGCAGTTCTTC
TRBV24-1	.	TRBJ2-5	.	CATSGDDASPSRQETQYF	TGTGCCACCAGTGGGGATGACGCCTCCCCAAGTCGGCAAGAGACCCAGTACTTC
TRBV19	.	TRBJ2-3	TRBD1	CASSNRQGQDTQYF	TGTGCCAGTAGTAACCGACAGGGGCAAGATACGCAGTATTTT
TRBV5-8	.	TRBJ2-5	TRBD2	CTSVGGGF	TGTACCAGCGTTGGCGGGGGCTTC